This is a list of T cell receptor beta chains from one sample in a study of cytomegalovirus exposure and HLA in healthy donors. Repertoires were generated with immunoSEQ multiplex PCR, while TCRdb's copy carries only in-frame clones and drops some. The sample holds about 170,000 clones; over 60% are singletons and the top ten take under 3%. Sequencing used PBMCs. Receptors were obtained from a woman aged 50 to 65 in good health and CMV-seronegative. The CDR3 runs from the conserved cysteine through the conserved F or W. Each record gives: V gene, clone size, D gene, J gene, CDR3 protein, CDR3 DNA. The D gene is left open where the match is weak. Expanded clones are given a class, and other clones once, few, many or no size at all.

>TRBV28|.|.|TRBJ1-5
CASSPSGGSNQPQHF
TGTGCCAGCAGCCCCTCGGGGGGAAGCAATCAGCCCCAGCATTTT
>TRBV7-8|.|TRBD1|TRBJ1-2
CASSLGGDRGYGYTF
TGTGCCAGCAGCTTAGGAGGGGACAGGGGCTATGGCTACACCTTC
>TRBV7-2|few|TRBD1|TRBJ1-1
CASSYRGQRTEAFF
TGTGCCAGCAGCTACAGGGGGCAACGCACTGAAGCTTTCTTT
>TRBV29-1|.|.|TRBJ2-2
CSVVQGQTGELFF
TGCAGCGTTGTCCAGGGCCAAACCGGGGAGCTGTTTTTT
>TRBV6-5|.|.|TRBJ2-5
CASRQGGRETQYF
TGTGCCAGCAGACAGGGTGGGAGAGAGACCCAGTACTTC
>TRBV4-2|few|TRBD2|TRBJ2-2
CASSQRLAGGLNTGELFF
TGTGCCAGCAGCCAACGGCTAGCGGGGGGCTTGAACACCGGGGAGCTGTTTTTT
>TRBV14|.|.|TRBJ1-6
CASSQDPAGRSPLHF
TGTGCCAGCAGCCAAGATCCTGCGGGGCGATCACCCCTCCACTTT
>TRBV5-8|.|.|TRBJ1-2
CASSLPPEGYTF
TGTGCCAGCAGCTTGCCCCCCGAGGGCTACACCTTC
>TRBV27|.|.|TRBJ2-3
CASSPHTRPTDTQYF
TGTGCCAGCAGTCCCCATACGCGGCCCACAGATACGCAGTATTTT
>TRBV29-1|few|TRBD2|TRBJ2-1
CSVDGAAGGSSYNEQFF
TGCAGCGTGGACGGGGCAGCGGGGGGGAGCTCCTACAATGAGCAGTTCTTC
>TRBV5-6|.|.|TRBJ2-7
CASSPSAGVRGEQYF
TGTGCCAGCAGCCCCTCGGCAGGGGTAAGGGGAGAGCAGTACTTC
>TRBV7-2|.|.|TRBJ2-5
CASSLGDSRLGETQYF
TGTGCCAGCAGCTTAGGGGACTCAAGGTTGGGGGAGACCCAGTACTTC
>TRBV11-2|.|.|TRBJ1-1
CASSLTRQSEAFF
TGTGCCAGCAGTCTCACCCGACAGTCTGAAGCTTTCTTT
>TRBV5-1|.|TRBD1|TRBJ1-4
CASSLGQGINEKLFF
TGCGCCAGCAGCTTGGGACAGGGGATTAATGAAAAACTGTTTTTT
>TRBV28|.|TRBD1|TRBJ1-2
CASSIPDRDRGYTF
TGTGCCAGCAGTATTCCCGACAGGGACCGTGGCTACACCTTC
>TRBV9|.|.|TRBJ2-4
CASSVDSGMGIQYF
TGTGCCAGCAGCGTGGACAGCGGGATGGGCATTCAGTACTTC
>TRBV9|.|TRBD2|TRBJ2-2
CASNQAGFNTGELFF
TGTGCCAGCAACCAAGCGGGATTTAACACCGGGGAGCTGTTTTTT
>TRBV5-1|.|TRBD2|TRBJ2-4
CASSLGPSSGVAKNIQYF
TGCGCCAGCAGCTTGGGTCCCTCCAGCGGGGTAGCCAAAAACATTCAGTACTTC
>TRBV5-6|.|TRBD1|TRBJ2-1
CASSYRTGGFYNEQFF
TGTGCCAGCAGTTACCGGACAGGGGGCTTCTACAATGAGCAGTTCTTC
>TRBV7-2|.|TRBD2|TRBJ2-3
CASSDSGRSTDTQYF
TGTGCCAGCAGCGATAGCGGGAGGAGCACAGATACGCAGTATTTT
>TRBV18|.|.|TRBJ1-3
CASSPRTEAGNTIYF
TGTGCCAGCTCACCGAGGACAGAGGCTGGAAACACCATATATTTT
>TRBV28|.|TRBD2|TRBJ2-7
CASTNSGREAYEQYF
TGTGCCAGCACCAATAGCGGGAGGGAGGCCTACGAGCAGTACTTC
>TRBV28|few|TRBD1|TRBJ1-1
CASSTTRTGGSNTEAFF
TGTGCCAGCAGTACCACTCGGACAGGGGGCTCGAACACTGAAGCTTTCTTT
>TRBV10-2|.|.|TRBJ1-6
CASSESSVGGPEGSPLHF
TGCGCCAGCAGTGAGTCTTCCGTCGGGGGGCCGGAAGGTTCACCCCTCCACTTT
>TRBV5-6|.|.|TRBJ1-6
CASTEDAGVRSPLHF
TGTGCCAGCACCGAAGACGCAGGGGTCCGCTCACCCCTCCACTTT
>TRBV27|.|.|TRBJ1-2
CASSSHRSGDYGYTF
TGTGCCAGCAGTTCACACAGGAGCGGGGACTATGGCTACACCTTC
>TRBV7-2|.|.|TRBJ1-1
CASSLGEGYTEAFF
TGTGCCAGCAGCTTAGGGGAGGGATACACTGAAGCTTTCTTT
>TRBV11-3|.|TRBD1|TRBJ2-3
CASSYRDRDTQYF
TGTGCCAGCAGCTATCGGGACAGGGATACGCAGTATTTT
>TRBV28|.|TRBD1|TRBJ1-1
CASSVLGQMNTEAFF
TGTGCCAGCAGTGTCCTGGGACAGATGAACACTGAAGCTTTCTTT
>TRBV9|.|TRBD2|TRBJ2-2
CASSVDGLARNTGELFF
TGTGCCAGCAGCGTCGATGGACTAGCGAGGAACACCGGGGAGCTGTTTTTT
>TRBV28|.|.|TRBJ1-2
CASSQGAGSYGYTF
TGTGCCAGCAGCCAAGGGGCAGGTTCCTATGGCTACACCTTC
>TRBV28|.|.|TRBJ1-1
CASSGQGRGNTEAFF
TGTGCCAGCAGTGGCCAGGGGAGGGGGAACACTGAAGCTTTCTTT
>TRBV7-2|.|TRBD1|TRBJ2-7
CASSFRQGRSYEQYF
TGTGCCAGCAGCTTCAGACAGGGACGGTCCTACGAGCAGTACTTC
>TRBV28|few|.|TRBJ1-1
CASSLPQGRGNTEAFF
TGTGCCAGCAGTTTACCGCAGGGTCGTGGGAACACTGAAGCTTTCTTT
>TRBV19|.|TRBD2|TRBJ2-7
CASSISSGALYEQYF
TGTGCCAGTAGTATCTCTAGCGGGGCCCTCTACGAGCAGTACTTC
>TRBV7-9|.|TRBD1|TRBJ2-1
CASSLASGTGHYNEQFF
TGTGCCAGCAGCTTAGCGTCGGGGACAGGGCATTACAATGAGCAGTTCTTC
>TRBV9|once|TRBD2|TRBJ2-3
CASSPWTSGDTQYF
TGTGCCAGCAGCCCATGGACTAGCGGAGATACGCAGTATTTT
>TRBV5-4|.|TRBD1|TRBJ1-1
CASSSGQGYTEAFF
TGTGCCAGCAGCTCCGGACAGGGATACACTGAAGCTTTCTTT
>TRBV5-1|.|.|TRBJ2-3
CASSLAGGRGGTDTQYF
TGCGCCAGCAGCTTGGCCGGTGGGAGAGGAGGCACAGATACGCAGTATTTT
>TRBV5-1|.|TRBD1|TRBJ1-5
CASRIDPGQGYQPQHF
TGCGCCAGCAGGATCGATCCGGGACAGGGGTATCAGCCCCAGCATTTT
>TRBV7-8|.|TRBD2|TRBJ2-6
CASSPTSGATSGANVLTF
TGTGCCAGCAGCCCGACTAGCGGGGCGACATCTGGGGCCAACGTCCTGACTTTC
>TRBV29-1|.|.|TRBJ1-4
CSGKLREKLFF
TGCAGCGGGAAGTTGCGGGAAAAACTGTTTTTT